What follows describes a single T cell receptor beta chain. Its specificity is unknown. The sequenced template was cDNA made from the entire isolated RNA. Sequencing used immunoSEQ multiplex PCR; TCRdb keeps in-frame clones, though not all of them. The profile covers about 320,000 clones, with about 14% appearing a single time and 6.7% taken by the ten largest. This sample was included in a study of beta chain features in type 1 diabetes. Germline values: CDR1 SGHTA, CDR2 FQGNSA. This CDR3 is built from 15 residues. With 5 bases removed from V and 4 bases from J, the gap between germline ends came to 14 bases. General observations from the study: Patients with Type 1 diabetes showed moderately but significantly shorter TCRB CDR3s in all four CD4+ subsets. High TCR expression in some cells could lead to their over-representation in cDNA sequencing.

Sorted CD4+ subsets: naive, central memory, regulatory, stem cell-like memory (CD45RO/CCR7/CD25/CD127/CD95/CD27 panel). The clonotype comes from a young man in good health. The sample was central memory CD4+ T cells from blood. The chain carries TRBV7-2 and TRBJ1-4; D ambiguous. The CDR3 protein is CASSLSGPNNEKLFF. The DNA of the CDR3 is TGTGCCAGCAGCCTATCCGGGCCTAATAATGAAAAACTGTTTTTT.